This record concerns one TCR beta chain sequence. Its antigen is unidentified. Using immunoSEQ multiplex PCR, the repertoire was profiled, and TCRdb retains in-frame clones only, with some absent. The data contain hundreds of thousands of clones, roughly 91% of them seen just once; the ten biggest clones take up around 1%. The data originate from a study of T cell responses to AZD1222 COVID-19 vaccine. Study findings and constraints: Baseline serology detected seropositivity in only six or seven AZD1222 recipients. There were vaccine-associated CD4 TCRs across spike, dominant at 160-218 and 743-854.

Trimming pared 4 bases from V and 0 bases from J, leaving 1 base between. Looked up from germline, CDR1 is MNHEY and CDR2 is SVGAGI. The CDR3 loop spans 12 amino acids. The specimen comprised peripheral blood, sampled on day 0 of MenACWY control vaccination. This sequence was found in an adult in good health. The rearrangement joins TRBV6-5 to TRBJ2-1; D gene uncertain. The CDR3 region is CASSFSYNEQFF. CDR3 coding DNA: TGTGCCAGCAGTTTCTCCTACAATGAGCAGTTCTTC.